This T cell receptor (beta chain) is drawn from a study of blood T cell repertoires in COVID-19. At the level of the study: Donors in the United States, Italy and Spain gave samples during acute or convalescent COVID-19.

The CDR3 contains 14 residues. CDR1 is SGHTA and CDR2 is FQGTGA in the germline V gene. Per the original data handling: Estimates of nucleated cell counts were drawn from the amplification of reference gene primers. Generated by immunoSEQ multiplex PCR, the TCRdb table keeps only in-frame clones and is missing some. The D gene and trimming were derived from the DNA, and the V and J assignments and clone size from that table. Of 200,000 to 300,000 clones in the sample, 70% to 90% were seen once. Of note for this clone: One end of the junction does not line up with germline, which may come from a read error.

Sequences were obtained from peripheral blood. The chain is built from TRBV7-3 and TRBJ1-2; TRBD1 is a possible D gene (6 bases). The clonotype was recovered from a woman aged 40 to 49 with acute or convalescent COVID-19. CDR3: CASSVTGTGDGYTF. In DNA form, the CDR3 reads TGTGCCAGCAGCGTAACAGGGACGGGGGATGGCTACACCTTC.